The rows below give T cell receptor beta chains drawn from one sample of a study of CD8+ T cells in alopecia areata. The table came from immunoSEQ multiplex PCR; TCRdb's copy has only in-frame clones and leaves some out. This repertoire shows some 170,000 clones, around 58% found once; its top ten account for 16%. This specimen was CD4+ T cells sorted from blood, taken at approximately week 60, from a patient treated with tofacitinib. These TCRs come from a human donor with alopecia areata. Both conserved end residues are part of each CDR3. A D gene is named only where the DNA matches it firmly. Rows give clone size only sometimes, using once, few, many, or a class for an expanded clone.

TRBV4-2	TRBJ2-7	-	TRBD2	TGTGCCAGCAGCCAAGGACTAGCGGGGGCCTACGAGCAGTACTTC	CASSQGLAGAYEQYF
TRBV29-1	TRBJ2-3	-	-	TGCAGTTCGATGGGGGATACGCAGTATTTT	CSSMGDTQYF
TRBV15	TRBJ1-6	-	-	TGTGCCACCAGCAGAGATAGGCAGCCCAACTCCTATAATTCACCCCTCCACTTT	CATSRDRQPNSYNSPLHF
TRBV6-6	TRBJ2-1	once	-	TGTGCCAGCAGTTACTCGGCCGAGCAGTTCTTC	CASSYSAEQFF
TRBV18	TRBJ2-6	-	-	TGTGCCAGCTCATCGACCGGACTAAGCTCTGGGGCCAACGTCCTGACTTTC	CASSSTGLSSGANVLTF
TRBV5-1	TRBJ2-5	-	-	TGCGCCAGCAGCTTTGGGGCCAGACAAGAGACCCAGTACTTC	CASSFGARQETQYF
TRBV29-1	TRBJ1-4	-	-	TGCAGCGTTGCAGGGATGGGGGCAAATGAAAAACTGTTTTTT	CSVAGMGANEKLFF
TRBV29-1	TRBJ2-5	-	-	TGCAGCGTAGCCACGAGGCTGAAAGAGACCCAGTACTTC	CSVATRLKETQYF
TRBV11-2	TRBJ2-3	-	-	TGTGCCAGCAGCCTGACCCAGCGGGCAGATACGCAGTATTTT	CASSLTQRADTQYF
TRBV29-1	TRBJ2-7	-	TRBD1	TGCAGCGTTGGAGGACAGGGGGAGCAGTACTTC	CSVGGQGEQYF
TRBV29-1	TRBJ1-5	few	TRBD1	TGCAGCGTTAGGGCAGGGGGCTTTGGTCAGCCCCAGCATTTT	CSVRAGGFGQPQHF
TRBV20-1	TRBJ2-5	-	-	TGCAGTGCTAGCGGACGGGAGACCCAGTACTTC	CSASGRETQYF
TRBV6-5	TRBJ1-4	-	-	TGTGCCAGCAGTAATGCAGGGATCAATGAAAAACTGTTTTTT	CASSNAGINEKLFF
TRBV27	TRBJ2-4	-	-	TGTGCCAGCAGTCCTGACCGAGACAGGCCTGGAAACATTCAGTACTTC	CASSPDRDRPGNIQYF
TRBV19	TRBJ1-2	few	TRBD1	TGTGCCAGTAGCCGACAGGGTGGCTACACCTTC	CASSRQGGYTF
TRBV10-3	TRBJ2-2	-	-	TGTGCCACAAACAGGGACACGGACACCGGGGAGCTGTTTTTT	CATNRDTDTGELFF
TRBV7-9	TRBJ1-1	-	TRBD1	TGTGCCAGCAGCTTAATTGGGACAGCCTCTGAAGCTTTCTTT	CASSLIGTASEAFF
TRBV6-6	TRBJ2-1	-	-	TGTGCCAGCAGTTACTCGAGCGTGTACAATGAGCAGTTCTTC	CASSYSSVYNEQFF
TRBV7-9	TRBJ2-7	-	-	TGTGCCAGCAGCCCAAGCAATCCGGACTACGAGCAGTACTTC	CASSPSNPDYEQYF
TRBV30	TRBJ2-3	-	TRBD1	TGTGCCTGGATCAGGGACAGCCGCACAGATACGCAGTATTTT	CAWIRDSRTDTQYF
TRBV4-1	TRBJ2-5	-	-	TGCGCCAGCAGCCTCTTGGCTCAAGAGACCCAGTACTTC	CASSLLAQETQYF
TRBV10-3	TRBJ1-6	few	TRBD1	TGTGCCATCAGTGGAGACAGGGGCAATTCACCCCTCCACTTT	CAISGDRGNSPLHF
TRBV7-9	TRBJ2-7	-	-	TGTGCCAGCAGCTTAGCCGGTGGCTACGAGCAGTACTTC	CASSLAGGYEQYF
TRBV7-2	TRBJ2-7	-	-	TGTGCCAGCAGCATCCTCAGGGGCTACGAGCAGTACTTC	CASSILRGYEQYF
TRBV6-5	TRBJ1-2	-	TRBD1	TGTGCCAGCAGTTACTCGAGACAGGGGAACTATGGCTACACCTTC	CASSYSRQGNYGYTF